This entry lists 16 T cell receptor beta chains sequenced from one sample in a study of Ad26.COV2.S vaccination and SARS-CoV-2 variants. Some clones are missing from TCRdb's copy, which holds only in-frame ones; the method was immunoSEQ multiplex PCR. The repertoire holds roughly 180,000 clones, with roughly nine tenths as singletons. The specimen comprised peripheral blood, sampled after recovery from COVID-19. These receptors all stem from a human donor who had recovered from COVID-19.

The rearrangement joins TRBV9 to TRBJ2-5; TRBD2 matches at 10 bases. V lost 0 bases to trimming and J lost 5 bases; unmatched junction nucleotides: 7. The germline V gene encodes CDR1 SGDLS and CDR2 YYNGEE. The CDR3 sequence is 16 residues long. CDR3 amino acids: CASSVGASGGGETQYF. The CDR3 DNA follows: TGTGCCAGCAGCGTAGGGGCTAGCGGGGGTGGGGAGACCCAGTACTTC. Looking up the rest from reference TRBV9 and TRBJ2-5 gives the full variable domain: DSGVTQTPKHLITATGQRVTLRCSPRSGDLSVYWYQQSLDQGLQFLIQYYNGEERAKGNILERFSAQQFPDLHSELNLSSLELGDSALYFCASSVGASGGGETQYFGPGTRLLVL.

This chain connects TRBV5-5 to TRBJ2-7; D is ambiguous. The V and J ends lost 0 bases and 4 bases respectively, with 14 bases between them. The V gene's germline CDR1 is SGHKS and CDR2 YYEKEE (reference sequence). The CDR3 length is 15 residues. CDR3 protein: CASSLATERIYEQYF. The CDR3 region has the DNA TGTGCCAGCAGCTTGGCCACGGAGAGGATATACGAGCAGTACTTC.

This chain links TRBV6-4 with TRBJ2-1; D remains ambiguous. V gave up 2 bases and J gave up 0 bases, with 8 bases separating them. Looked up from germline, CDR1 is MRHNA and CDR2 is SNTAGT. The CDR3 extends over 15 amino acids. The CDR3 spells CASSDGLHSYNEQFF. CDR3 nucleotide sequence: TGTGCCAGCAGTGACGGGCTCCACTCCTACAATGAGCAGTTCTTC.

The chain combines TRBV28 with TRBJ2-6; D gene unclear. CDR1 MDHEN and CDR2 SYDVKM come from the germline V gene. This CDR3 is 12 amino acids long. V dropped 3 bases and J dropped 4 bases, with 1 base sitting between them. The CDR3 here is CASSFGANVLTF. The CDR3 region has the DNA TGTGCCAGCAGTTTCGGGGCCAACGTCCTGACTTTC.

This clone was counted once. The rearrangement joins TRBV25-1 to TRBJ2-3; 11 bases fit TRBD2. Germline CDR1 MGHDK, CDR2 SYGVNS. V trimming: 5 bases; J trimming: 5 bases; junction bases outside the gene matches: 12. This CDR3 comprises 17 residues. The CDR3 DNA sequence: TGTGCCAGCAGTCTCAGGGGTGTGCTAGCGGGGGGAGATACGCAGTATTTT. This gives the protein CASSLRGVLAGGDTQYF. Combining the CDR3 with reference TRBV25-1 and TRBJ2-3 gives the whole variable domain EADIYQTPRYLVIGTGKKITLECSQTMGHDKMYWYQQDPGMELHLIHYSYGVNSTEKGDLSSESTVSRIRTEHFPLTLESARPSHTSQYLCASSLRGVLAGGDTQYFGPGTRLTVL.

This clone was seen only once. The CDR3 nucleotides read TGTGCCAGCAGTTACGTAGACACTCTTCTTCAGTACTTC. Its translation: CASSYVDTLLQYF. V and J are TRBV6-2 or TRBV6-3 and TRBJ2-4, with D hard to call. Germline CDR1 is MNHEY and CDR2 is SVGEGT. The CDR3 runs 13 residues. The ends were cut back, 2 bases at V and 11 bases at J, with 13 bases in the middle.

The J gene is TRBJ1-1, the V gene TRBV2; 8 bases match TRBD1. Trimming took 10 bases from V and 7 from J; bases not matched to a gene: 5. The CDR3 runs 11 residues. Germline CDR1 is SNHLY and CDR2 is FYNNEI. CDR3 amino acids: CATAGGYEAFF. The CDR3 DNA reads as TGTGCCACCGCAGGGGGCTATGAAGCTTTCTTT.

The chain couples TRBV4-1 to TRBJ1-2; perhaps TRBD1 as D (6 bases). The CDR3 contains 15 residues. The V end lost 11 bases, the J end lost 3 bases, and 22 bases lay between the germline ends. Germline CDR1 is MGHRA and CDR2 is YSYEKL. The CDR3 DNA reads as TGCGCCGCCCGAGAGGATTGGGGGCGAGACTATGGCTACACCTTC. It codes for CAAREDWGRDYGYTF.

The rearrangement uses TRBV7-6 and TRBJ2-1; 8 nucleotides agree with TRBD2. V shed 2 bases, J shed 8 bases, and the junction held 8 bases outside the gene matches. CDR1 and CDR2 (germline): SGHVS, FNYEAQ. This CDR3 is 15 amino acids long. The CDR3 sequence is CASSLLSGGPHEQFF. The CDR3 nucleotides read TGTGCCAGCAGCTTACTTTCGGGGGGGCCGCATGAGCAGTTCTTC.

The chain recombines TRBV19 with TRBJ2-2; D call uncertain. Germline-derived CDR1 and CDR2 are LNHDA and SQIVND (reference sequence). V lost 3 bases, J lost 13 bases, and 21 bases lay in between. The CDR3 runs to 15 residues. In nucleotides, the CDR3 is TGTGCCAGTAGTATGATGTCCCGCCATCCTATCCGGCTGTTTTTT. As protein: CASSMMSRHPIRLFF.

V gene TRBV5-8 combines with J gene TRBJ2-7, with D possibly called TRBD1 or TRBD2 (6 bases each). V was trimmed by 0 bases and J by 7 bases, leaving 17 bases between them. Germline V gene data show CDR1 as SGHTS and CDR2 as YDEGEE. CDR3 length: 15 amino acids. This CDR3 is CASSLGGGHREEQYF. CDR3 sequence (DNA): TGTGCCAGCAGCTTGGGTGGGGGGCATCGAGAAGAGCAGTACTTC.

This clone occurred a few times. The chain has TRBV7-3 and TRBJ2-4; 10 bases line up with TRBD2. Germline CDR1 SGHTA, CDR2 FQGTGA. The CDR3 has 13 amino acids. V gave up 6 bases and J gave up 5 bases; unmatched junction bases: 1. The CDR3 region is CASRAGGQNIQYF. The CDR3 DNA sequence: TGTGCCAGCAGAGCGGGAGGGCAAAACATTCAGTACTTC.

The chain recombines TRBV6-5 with TRBJ1-4, with 7 bases that match TRBD1. V gave up 10 bases and J gave up 3 bases; unmatched junction bases: 5. CDR1 and CDR2 from the germline V gene are MNHEY and SVGAGI. This CDR3 is built from 13 residues. CDR3 residues: CATEGAANEKLFF. CDR3 nucleotide sequence: TGTGCCACCGAGGGGGCGGCTAATGAAAAACTGTTTTTT.

The chain uses TRBV7-6 and TRBJ2-1; 9 bases fit TRBD2. This CDR3 region has 19 residues. Germline V lookup: CDR1 SGHVS, CDR2 FNYEAQ. With 5 bases clipped from V and 10 bases from J, the junction kept 24 bases outside the gene matches. CDR3 in DNA: TGTGCCAGCAGCCAAATTCACCCGATGGGGCGGGAGGGCCTCATCGAGCAGTTCTTC. It codes for CASSQIHPMGREGLIEQFF.

This rearrangement joins TRBV7-8 to TRBJ2-5; 9 nucleotides align to TRBD2. Germline CDR1 and CDR2: SGHVS and FQNEAQ. J was trimmed by 5 bases and V by 3 bases; bases with no gene match: 7. The CDR3 extends over 15 amino acids. CDR3 nucleotides: TGTGCCAGCAGCTTCAAAATAGCGGGAGATGAGACCCAGTACTTC. Its translation is CASSFKIAGDETQYF.

This clone was recorded once. The chain is built from TRBV24-1 and TRBJ2-1, with D possibly being TRBD2 (5 bases). In germline, CDR1 is KGHDR, CDR2 SFDVKD. There are 14 residues in the CDR3. Trimming pared 4 bases from V and 6 bases from J, leaving 12 bases between. CDR3 loop: CATSEPWSGNEQFF. Here the CDR3 DNA reads TGTGCCACCAGTGAACCTTGGAGCGGCAATGAGCAGTTCTTC.